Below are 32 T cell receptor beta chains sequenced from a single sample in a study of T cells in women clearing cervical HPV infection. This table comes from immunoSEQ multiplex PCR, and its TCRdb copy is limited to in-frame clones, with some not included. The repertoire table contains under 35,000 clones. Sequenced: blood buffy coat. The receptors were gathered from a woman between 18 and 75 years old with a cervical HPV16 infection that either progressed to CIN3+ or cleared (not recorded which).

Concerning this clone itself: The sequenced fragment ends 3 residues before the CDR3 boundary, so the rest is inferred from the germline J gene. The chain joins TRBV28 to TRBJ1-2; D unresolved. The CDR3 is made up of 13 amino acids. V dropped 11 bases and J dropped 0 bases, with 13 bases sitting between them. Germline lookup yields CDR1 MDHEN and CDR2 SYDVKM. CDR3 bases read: TGTGCCGGTCGCGGCAGTTCTAACTATGGC. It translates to CAGRGSSNYG. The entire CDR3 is CAGRGSSNYGYTF.

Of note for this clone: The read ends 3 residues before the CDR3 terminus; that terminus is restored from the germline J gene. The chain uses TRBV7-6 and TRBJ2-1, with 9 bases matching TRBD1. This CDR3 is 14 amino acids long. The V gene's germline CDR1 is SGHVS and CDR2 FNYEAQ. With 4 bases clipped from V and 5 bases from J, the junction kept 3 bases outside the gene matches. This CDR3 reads CASSYRDRDNEQFF. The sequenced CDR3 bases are TGTGCCAGCAGCTACCGGGACAGGGACAATGAG.

Here the CDR3 reads CASSQDTGALHF. The DNA read from the CDR3 is TGCGCCAGCAGCCAAGATACGGGGGCC. The chain combines TRBV4-1 with TRBJ1-6; maybe TRBD1 (5 bases). The CDR3 end lies 3 residues beyond the end of the read and is filled in from the germline J gene. Germline CDR1 and CDR2: MGHRA and YSYEKL. This CDR3 region has 12 residues.

CDR3 DNA, as far as it was read: TGTGCCAGCAGCCCGATCACAGGTCCCACTGAA. Protein sequence: CASSPITGPTE. The CDR3 in full is CASSPITGPTEAFF. V and J are TRBV11-3 and TRBJ1-1, with a weak D call TRBD1 (5 bases). The read terminates 3 residues before the CDR3 end, so the remaining end is supplied by the germline J gene. The germline V and J ends were trimmed by 5 bases and 4 bases, with 14 bases remaining between them. The CDR3 contains 14 residues. Germline loops: CDR1 SGHNT, CDR2 YENEEA.

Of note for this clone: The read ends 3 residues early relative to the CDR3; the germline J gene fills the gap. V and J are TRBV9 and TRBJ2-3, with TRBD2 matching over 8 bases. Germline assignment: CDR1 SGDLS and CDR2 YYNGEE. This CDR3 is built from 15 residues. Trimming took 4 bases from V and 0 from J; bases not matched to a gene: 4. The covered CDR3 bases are TGTGCCAGCAGCTATAGCGGGGCTAGCACAGATACG. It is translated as CASSYSGASTDT. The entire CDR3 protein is CASSYSGASTDTQYF.

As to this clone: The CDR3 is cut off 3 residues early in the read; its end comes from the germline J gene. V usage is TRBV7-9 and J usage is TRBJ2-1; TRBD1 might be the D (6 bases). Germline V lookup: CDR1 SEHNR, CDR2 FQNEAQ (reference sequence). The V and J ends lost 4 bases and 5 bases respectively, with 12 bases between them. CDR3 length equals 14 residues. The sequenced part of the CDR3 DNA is TGTGCCAGCAGCTGGAACAGGGCGGACAATGAG. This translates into CASSWNRADNE. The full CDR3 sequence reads CASSWNRADNEQFF.

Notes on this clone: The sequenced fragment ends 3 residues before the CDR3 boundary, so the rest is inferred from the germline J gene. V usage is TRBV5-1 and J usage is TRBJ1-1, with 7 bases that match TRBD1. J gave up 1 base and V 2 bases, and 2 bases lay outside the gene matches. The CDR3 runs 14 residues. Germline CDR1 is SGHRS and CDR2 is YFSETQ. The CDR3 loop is CASSLQGPNTEAFF. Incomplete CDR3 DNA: TGCGCCAGCAGCTTACAGGGGCCGAACACTGAA.

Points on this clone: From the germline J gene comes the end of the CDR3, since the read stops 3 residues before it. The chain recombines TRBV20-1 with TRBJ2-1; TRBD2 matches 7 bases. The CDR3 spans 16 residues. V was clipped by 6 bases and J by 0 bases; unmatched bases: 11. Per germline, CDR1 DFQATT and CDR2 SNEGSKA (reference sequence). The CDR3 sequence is CSATPSGASSYNEQFF. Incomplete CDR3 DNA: TGCAGTGCCACCCCTAGCGGCGCGAGCTCCTACAATGAG.

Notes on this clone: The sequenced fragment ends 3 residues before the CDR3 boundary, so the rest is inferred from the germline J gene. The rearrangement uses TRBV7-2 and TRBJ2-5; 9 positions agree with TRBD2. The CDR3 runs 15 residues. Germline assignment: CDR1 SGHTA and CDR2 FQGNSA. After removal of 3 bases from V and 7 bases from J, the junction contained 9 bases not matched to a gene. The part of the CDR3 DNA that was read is TGTGCCAGCAGCTTTGATGGCGGGGGGGAGGTGACC. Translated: CASSFDGGGEVT. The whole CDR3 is CASSFDGGGEVTQYF.

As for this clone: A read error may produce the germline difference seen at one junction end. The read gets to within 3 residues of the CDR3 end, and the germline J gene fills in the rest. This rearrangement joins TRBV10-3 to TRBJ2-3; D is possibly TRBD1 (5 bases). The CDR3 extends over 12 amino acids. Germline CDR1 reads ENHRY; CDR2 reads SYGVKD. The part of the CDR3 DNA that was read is TGTGCCATCAGTGACAGGGCAGAGACG. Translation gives CAISDRAET. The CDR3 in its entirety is CAISDRAETQYF.

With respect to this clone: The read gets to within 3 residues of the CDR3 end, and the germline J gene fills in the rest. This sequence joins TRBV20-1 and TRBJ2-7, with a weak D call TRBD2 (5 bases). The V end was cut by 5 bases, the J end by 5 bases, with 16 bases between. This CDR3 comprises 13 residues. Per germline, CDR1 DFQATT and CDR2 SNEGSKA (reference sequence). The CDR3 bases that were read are TGCAGTGCTGGATCTAGCCAGCAGAACGAG. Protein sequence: CSAGSSQQNE. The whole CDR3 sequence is CSAGSSQQNEQYF.

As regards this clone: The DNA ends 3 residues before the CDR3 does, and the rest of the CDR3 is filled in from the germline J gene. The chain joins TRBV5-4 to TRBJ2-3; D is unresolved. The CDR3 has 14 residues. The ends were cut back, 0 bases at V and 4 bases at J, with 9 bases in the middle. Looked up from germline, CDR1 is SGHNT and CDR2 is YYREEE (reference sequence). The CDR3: CASSLEISADTQYF. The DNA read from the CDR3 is TGTGCCAGCAGCTTGGAGATCAGCGCAGATACG.

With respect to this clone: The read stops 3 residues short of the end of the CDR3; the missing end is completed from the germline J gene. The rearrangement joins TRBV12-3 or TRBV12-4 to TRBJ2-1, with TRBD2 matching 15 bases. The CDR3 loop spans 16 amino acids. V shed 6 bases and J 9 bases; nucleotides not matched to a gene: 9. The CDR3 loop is CASSPGLAGGEFEQFF. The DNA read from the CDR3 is TGTGCCAGCAGCCCCGGACTAGCGGGAGGGGAGTTTGAG.

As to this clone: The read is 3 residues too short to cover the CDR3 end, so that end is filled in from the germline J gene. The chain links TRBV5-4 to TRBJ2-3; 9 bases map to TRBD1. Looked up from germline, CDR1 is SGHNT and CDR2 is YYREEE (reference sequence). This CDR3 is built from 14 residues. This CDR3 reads CASSPDRGDQPQYF. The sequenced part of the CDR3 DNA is TGTGCCAGCAGCCCTGACAGGGGGGATCAGCCG.

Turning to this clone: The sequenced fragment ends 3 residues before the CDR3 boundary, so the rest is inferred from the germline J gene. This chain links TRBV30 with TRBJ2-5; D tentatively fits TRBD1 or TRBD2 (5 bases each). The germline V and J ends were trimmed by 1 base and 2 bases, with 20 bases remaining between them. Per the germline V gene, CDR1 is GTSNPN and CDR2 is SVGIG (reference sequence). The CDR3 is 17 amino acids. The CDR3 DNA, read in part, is TGTGCCTGGAGTGACTTGGACCTGGAGGACATTCAAGAGACC. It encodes CAWSDLDLEDIQET. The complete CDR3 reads CAWSDLDLEDIQETQYF.

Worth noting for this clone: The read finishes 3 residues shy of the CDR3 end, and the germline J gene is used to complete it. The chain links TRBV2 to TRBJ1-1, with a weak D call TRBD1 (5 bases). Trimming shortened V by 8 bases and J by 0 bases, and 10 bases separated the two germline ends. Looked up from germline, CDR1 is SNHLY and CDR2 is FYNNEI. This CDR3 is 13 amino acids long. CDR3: CASGGEMNTEAFF. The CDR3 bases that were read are TGTGCCAGCGGGGGGGAGATGAACACTGAA.

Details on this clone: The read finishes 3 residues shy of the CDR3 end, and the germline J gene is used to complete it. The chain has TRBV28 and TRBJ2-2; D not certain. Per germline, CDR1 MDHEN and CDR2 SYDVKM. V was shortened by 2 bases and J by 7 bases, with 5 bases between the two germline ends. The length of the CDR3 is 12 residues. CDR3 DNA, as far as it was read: TGTGCCAGCAGTTTAAGTAGCGGGGAG. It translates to CASSLSSGE. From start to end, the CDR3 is CASSLSSGELFF.

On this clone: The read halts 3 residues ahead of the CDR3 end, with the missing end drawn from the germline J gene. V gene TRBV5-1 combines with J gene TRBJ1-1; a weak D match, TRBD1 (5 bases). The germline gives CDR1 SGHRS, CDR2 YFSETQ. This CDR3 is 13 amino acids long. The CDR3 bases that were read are TGCGCCAGCAGCTTGGACTGGGGCACGGAA. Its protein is CASSLDWGTE. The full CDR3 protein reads CASSLDWGTEAFF.

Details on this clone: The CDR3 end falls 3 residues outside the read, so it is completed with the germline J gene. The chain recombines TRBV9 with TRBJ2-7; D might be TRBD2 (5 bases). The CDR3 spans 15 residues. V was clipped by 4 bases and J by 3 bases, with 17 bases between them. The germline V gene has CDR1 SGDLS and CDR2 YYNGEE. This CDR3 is CASSPSRVEYYEQYF. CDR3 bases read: TGTGCCAGCAGCCCATCGAGGGTTGAATACTACGAG.

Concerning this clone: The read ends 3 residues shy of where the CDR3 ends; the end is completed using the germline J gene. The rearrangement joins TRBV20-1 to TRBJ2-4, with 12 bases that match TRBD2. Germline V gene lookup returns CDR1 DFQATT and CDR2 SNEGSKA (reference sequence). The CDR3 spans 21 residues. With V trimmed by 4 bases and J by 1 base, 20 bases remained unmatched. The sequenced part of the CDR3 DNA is TGCAGTGCTAAGATAAGTGGTGCGACCCTAGCGGGAGGGCGGGCCAAAAACATT. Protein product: CSAKISGATLAGGRAKNI. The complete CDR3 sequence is CSAKISGATLAGGRAKNIQYF.

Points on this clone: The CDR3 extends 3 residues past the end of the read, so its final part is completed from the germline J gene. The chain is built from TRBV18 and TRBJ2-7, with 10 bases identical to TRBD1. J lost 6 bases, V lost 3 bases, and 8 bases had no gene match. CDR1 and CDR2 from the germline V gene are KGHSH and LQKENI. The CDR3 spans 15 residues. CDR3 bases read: TGTGCCAGCTCACCCATAGGGACAGGGGCGTCCGAG. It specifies CASSPIGTGASE. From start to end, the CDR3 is CASSPIGTGASEQYF.

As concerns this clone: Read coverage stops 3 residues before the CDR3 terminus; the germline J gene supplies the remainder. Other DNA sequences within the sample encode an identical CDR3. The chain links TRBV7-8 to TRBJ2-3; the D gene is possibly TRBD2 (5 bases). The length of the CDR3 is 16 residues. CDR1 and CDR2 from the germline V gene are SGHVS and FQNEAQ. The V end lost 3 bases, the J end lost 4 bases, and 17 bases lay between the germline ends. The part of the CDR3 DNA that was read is TGTGCCAGCAGCTTCGGACTCCCCTCCGGGGCAGATACG. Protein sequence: CASSFGLPSGADT. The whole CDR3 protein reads CASSFGLPSGADTQYF.

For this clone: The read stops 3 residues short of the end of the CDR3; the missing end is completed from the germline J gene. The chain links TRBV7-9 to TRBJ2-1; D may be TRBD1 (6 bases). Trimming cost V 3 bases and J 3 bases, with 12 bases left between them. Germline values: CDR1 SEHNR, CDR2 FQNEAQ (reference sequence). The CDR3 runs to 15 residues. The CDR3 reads CASSLGHPVYNEQFF. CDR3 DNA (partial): TGTGCCAGCAGCTTGGGACACCCGGTCTACAATGAG.

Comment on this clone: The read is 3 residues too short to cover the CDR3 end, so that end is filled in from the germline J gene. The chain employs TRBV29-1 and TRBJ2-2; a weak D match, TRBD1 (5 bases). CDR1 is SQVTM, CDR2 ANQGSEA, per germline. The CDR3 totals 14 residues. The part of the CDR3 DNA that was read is TGCAGCGTTGAAGATGGCTCTGGGGCCAACGTG. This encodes CSVEDGSGANV. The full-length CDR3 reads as CSVEDGSGANVLFF.

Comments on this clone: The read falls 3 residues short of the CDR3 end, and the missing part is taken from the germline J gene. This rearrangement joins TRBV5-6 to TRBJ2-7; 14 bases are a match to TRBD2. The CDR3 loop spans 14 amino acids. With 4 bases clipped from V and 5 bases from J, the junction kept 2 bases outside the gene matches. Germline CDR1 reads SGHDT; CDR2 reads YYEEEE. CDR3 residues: CASSEGLAGDEQYF. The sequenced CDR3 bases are TGTGCCAGCAGCGAGGGACTAGCGGGAGACGAG.

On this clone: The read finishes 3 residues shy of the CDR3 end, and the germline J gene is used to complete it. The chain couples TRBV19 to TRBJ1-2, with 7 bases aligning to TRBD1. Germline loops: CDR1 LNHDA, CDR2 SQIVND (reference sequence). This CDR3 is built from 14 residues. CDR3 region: CASSISGGLHDYTF. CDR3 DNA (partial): TGTGCCAGTAGTATTTCAGGGGGATTACACGAC.

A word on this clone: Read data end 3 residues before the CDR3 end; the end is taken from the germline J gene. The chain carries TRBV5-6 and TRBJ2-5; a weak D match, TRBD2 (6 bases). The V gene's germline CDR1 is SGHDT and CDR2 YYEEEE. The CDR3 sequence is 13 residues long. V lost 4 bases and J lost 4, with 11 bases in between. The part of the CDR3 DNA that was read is TGTGCCAGCAGCCGCTGGGGGGTAGAGACC. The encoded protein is CASSRWGVET. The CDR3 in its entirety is CASSRWGVETQYF.

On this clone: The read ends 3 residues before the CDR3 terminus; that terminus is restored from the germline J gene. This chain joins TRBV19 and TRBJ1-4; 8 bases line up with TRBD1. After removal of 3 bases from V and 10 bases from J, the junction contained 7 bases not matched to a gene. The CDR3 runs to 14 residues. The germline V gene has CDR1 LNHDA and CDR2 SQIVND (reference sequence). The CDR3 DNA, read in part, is TGTGCCAGTAGTATGGGGGACAGGTCCCCAAAA. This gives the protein CASSMGDRSPK. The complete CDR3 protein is CASSMGDRSPKLFF.

CDR3 protein: CSAGHDRAGQYF. CDR3 bases read: TGCAGTGCCGGACACGACAGGGCGGGT. J is TRBJ2-4 and V is TRBV20-1; 7 nucleotides align to TRBD1. Read sequence stops 3 residues before the CDR3 end, and the germline J gene provides the missing end. CDR1 DFQATT and CDR2 SNEGSKA come from the germline V gene (reference sequence). The CDR3 is 12 residues long.

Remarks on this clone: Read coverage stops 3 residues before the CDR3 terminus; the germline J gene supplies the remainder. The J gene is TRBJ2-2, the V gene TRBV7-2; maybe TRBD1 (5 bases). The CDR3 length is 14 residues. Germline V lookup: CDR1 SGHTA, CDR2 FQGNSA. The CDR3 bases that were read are TGTGCCAGCAGCTTAAAGGGGTCAAATTCGCCG. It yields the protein CASSLKGSNSP. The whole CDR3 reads CASSLKGSNSPLFF.

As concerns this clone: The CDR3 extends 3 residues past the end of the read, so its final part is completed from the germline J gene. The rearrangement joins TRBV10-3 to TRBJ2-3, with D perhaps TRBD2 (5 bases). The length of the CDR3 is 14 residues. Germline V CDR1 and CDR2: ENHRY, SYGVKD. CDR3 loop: CAISDSSREETQYF. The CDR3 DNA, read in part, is TGTGCCATCAGTGATTCTAGCCGTGAAGAGACG.

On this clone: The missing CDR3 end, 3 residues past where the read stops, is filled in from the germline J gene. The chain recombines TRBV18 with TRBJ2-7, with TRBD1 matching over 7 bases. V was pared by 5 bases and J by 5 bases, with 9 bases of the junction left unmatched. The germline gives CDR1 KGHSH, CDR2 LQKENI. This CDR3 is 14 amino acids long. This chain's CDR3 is CASSSRQGRHEQYF. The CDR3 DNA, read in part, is TGTGCCAGCTCATCTAGACAGGGTCGGCACGAG.